Listed here are 18 T cell receptor beta chains from one sample, sequenced in a study of T cells in localized non-small cell lung cancer. Produced via immunoSEQ multiplex PCR; TCRdb's table is partial and in-frame only. Of some 35,000 clones listed, roughly 92% were seen once; the top ten hold more than 5.5%. The input for sequencing was peripheral blood, taken before any cancer treatment. The receptors derive from an older female donor with stage I lung adenocarcinoma.

This chain links TRBV28 with TRBJ1-6, with D possibly TRBD1 on 6 matching bases. The CDR3 is 15 residues long. The germline gives CDR1 MDHEN, CDR2 SYDVKM. Trimming pared 7 bases from V and 9 bases from J, leaving 19 bases between. Here the CDR3 DNA reads TGTGCCAGCATCTTTGGCCGGGCCAGGGGTTCACCCCTCCACTTT. It yields the protein CASIFGRARGSPLHF.

V gene TRBV6-5 combines with J gene TRBJ1-3, with D possibly TRBD1 on 5 matching bases. CDR1 and CDR2 (germline): MNHEY, SVGAGI. The CDR3 totals 14 residues. V lost 4 bases and J 0 bases, leaving 7 bases between the germline ends. The CDR3 reads CASSSGGSGNTIYF. In DNA form, the CDR3 reads TGTGCCAGCAGTTCCGGGGGCTCTGGAAACACCATATATTTT.

V is TRBV5-1 and J is TRBJ1-1; 7 nucleotides match TRBD1. The CDR3 has 15 residues. Germline V gives CDR1 SGHRS, CDR2 YFSETQ. J was trimmed by 4 bases and V by 0 bases; bases with no gene match: 6. The CDR3 loop reads CASSLAARGGTEAFF. The CDR3, as DNA: TGCGCCAGCAGCTTGGCCGCCAGGGGGGGCACTGAAGCTTTCTTT. The whole variable domain, filled in from reference TRBV5-1 and TRBJ1-1, reads KAGVTQTPRYLIKTRGQQVTLSCSPISGHRSVSWYQQTPGQGLQFLFEYFSETQRNKGNFPGRFSGRQFSNSRSEMNVSTLELGDSALYLCASSLAARGGTEAFFGQGTRLTVV.

In its sample, this clone was seen once. This chain joins TRBV27 and TRBJ1-5; TRBD1 is a possible D gene (5 bases). Germline CDR1 and CDR2: MNHEY and SMNVEV (reference sequence). Trimming took off 3 bases at V and 9 bases at J, with 15 bases between the two ends. CDR3 size: 14 residues. CDR3 sequence reads: CASSFRGPGAPQHF. In DNA, the CDR3 is TGTGCCAGCAGTTTTAGGGGCCCTGGCGCGCCCCAGCATTTT.

The chain is built from TRBV27 and TRBJ2-1; TRBD1 agrees at 7 bases. This CDR3 is 13 amino acids long. Losses at the gene ends were 4 bases for V and 6 bases for J; bases not matched to a gene: 3. Germline V gene lookup returns CDR1 MNHEY and CDR2 SMNVEV (reference sequence). The CDR3 here is CASSWPGGNEQFF. CDR3 DNA: TGTGCCAGCAGTTGGCCAGGGGGCAATGAGCAGTTCTTC.

The chain has TRBV7-2 and TRBJ1-1, with 8 bases lining up with TRBD1. The ends lost 7 bases at V and 1 base at J; junction bases unmatched: 8. The CDR3 length is 15 residues. Germline CDR1 reads SGHTA; CDR2 reads FQGNSA. This CDR3 reads CASTPTGAPNTEAFF. The CDR3 DNA sequence: TGTGCCAGCACCCCGACAGGGGCCCCGAACACTGAAGCTTTCTTT.

This sequence joins TRBV7-2 and TRBJ2-3; D is unresolved. The germline gives CDR1 SGHTA, CDR2 FQGNSA. The CDR3 is 15 residues long. V was shortened by 4 bases and J by 3 bases, with 14 bases between the two germline ends. In DNA form, the CDR3 reads TGTGCCAGCAGCTCGGCCGAGCTTAGGACAGATACGCAGTATTTT. It specifies CASSSAELRTDTQYF. Full variable domain (outside the CDR3, taken from reference TRBV7-2 and TRBJ2-3): GAGVSQSPSNKVTEKGKDVELRCDPISGHTALYWYRQSLGQGLEFLIYFQGNSAPDKSGLPSDRFSAERTGGSVSTLTIQRTQQEDSAVYLCASSSAELRTDTQYFGPGTRLTVL.

The genes are TRBV6-6 and TRBJ1-1; 7 positions agree with TRBD1. V trimming: 0 bases; J trimming: 2 bases; junction bases outside the gene matches: 6. This CDR3 has 16 residues. Germline V gene lookup returns CDR1 MNHNY and CDR2 SVGAGI (reference sequence). Written as DNA, the CDR3 is TGTGCCAGCAGTTACTCAGGGGGCGCCCGCAACACTGAAGCTTTCTTT. It is translated as CASSYSGGARNTEAFF.

This clone was counted once. The gene calls are TRBV19 and TRBJ2-1, with 9 bases that match TRBD1. Germline CDR1 reads LNHDA; CDR2 reads SQIVND (reference sequence). The trim removed 3 bases at V and 12 bases at J, leaving 12 bases unmatched. This CDR3 is built from 15 residues. The CDR3 coding sequence is TGTGCCAGTAGTATCCAGGACAGGGGCTCCCCGGGGCAGTTCTTC. It encodes CASSIQDRGSPGQFF.

CDR3 sequence (DNA): TGTGCCAGCAGCGTAGACCTTGGGGTGTACGAGCAGTACTTC. Translated, it gives CASSVDLGVYEQYF. V is TRBV9 and J is TRBJ2-7; D unresolved. The V end lost 0 bases, the J end lost 4 bases, and 11 bases lay between the germline ends. The CDR3 has 14 amino acids. Germline V CDR1 and CDR2: SGDLS, YYNGEE.

The chain joins TRBV19 to TRBJ1-2, with a weak D call TRBD1 (5 bases). The V end lost 10 bases, the J end lost 2 bases, and 11 bases lay between the germline ends. CDR1 and CDR2 from the germline V gene are LNHDA and SQIVND (reference sequence). The CDR3 loop spans 12 amino acids. CDR3 region: CATEDRNYGYTF. DNA of the CDR3: TGTGCCACAGAAGACAGAAACTATGGCTACACCTTC.

This chain connects TRBV19 to TRBJ1-2; 8 bases align to TRBD1. Germline lookup yields CDR1 LNHDA and CDR2 SQIVND (reference sequence). Unmatched junction bases numbered 4, after V lost 2 bases and J lost 2 bases. The CDR3 contains 15 residues. The CDR3 protein is CASSITGGLNYGYTF. The CDR3 DNA reads as TGTGCCAGTAGTATAACAGGGGGGCTGAACTATGGCTACACCTTC.

The chain carries TRBV2 and TRBJ2-7, with TRBD1 matching over 7 bases. Losses at the gene ends were 6 bases for V and 6 bases for J; bases not matched to a gene: 11. The CDR3 extends over 14 amino acids. Germline lookup yields CDR1 SNHLY and CDR2 FYNNEI. CDR3 in amino acids: CASRLRTGGREQYV. Written as DNA, the CDR3 is TGTGCCAGCAGATTGCGGACAGGCGGTCGCGAGCAGTACGTC.

The chain combines TRBV11-2 with TRBJ2-7; D possibly corresponds to TRBD1 (5 bases). Germline V gives CDR1 SGHAT, CDR2 FQNNGV. Trimming stripped 6 bases from V and 6 bases from J, with 18 bases between. The CDR3 covers 14 residues. This CDR3 reads CASRPDSVWIEQYF. The CDR3 DNA reads as TGTGCCAGCAGACCTGACAGCGTTTGGATCGAGCAGTACTTC.

The genes are TRBV7-8 and TRBJ2-7; TRBD1 matches at 7 bases. The CDR3 length is 17 residues. V was clipped by 5 bases and J by 0 bases; unmatched bases: 13. Germline V gene data show CDR1 as SGHVS and CDR2 as FQNEAQ. CDR3 sequence (DNA): TGTGCCAGCAGCCAGTACCAGGACAGGCCGAGCTCCTACGAGCAGTACTTC. Amino acids: CASSQYQDRPSSYEQYF.

The chain is built from TRBV5-1 and TRBJ1-1; tentatively, D is TRBD1 (6 bases). This CDR3 is built from 14 residues. The ends were cut back, 7 bases at V and 0 bases at J, with 13 bases in the middle. Germline-derived CDR1 and CDR2 are SGHRS and YFSETQ. CDR3: CASGQLSMNTEAFF. DNA of the CDR3: TGCGCCAGCGGACAGCTATCCATGAACACTGAAGCTTTCTTT.

This sequence joins TRBV7-2 and TRBJ2-1, with TRBD2 matching over 8 bases. CDR3 length: 15 residues. V shed 4 bases, J shed 6 bases, and the junction held 8 bases outside the gene matches. Germline V gene sequence: CDR1 SGHTA, CDR2 FQGNSA. CDR3 sequence reads: CASSWGLGGTNEQFF. The CDR3 DNA reads as TGTGCCAGCAGCTGGGGACTAGGGGGTACCAATGAGCAGTTCTTC.

The chain combines TRBV6-1 with TRBJ2-1; unclear D gene. CDR3 length: 15 residues. The germline gives CDR1 MNHNS, CDR2 SASEGT. Trimming removed 6 bases from V and 6 bases from J, with 18 bases in between. The CDR3: CASSLTGPLINEQFF. CDR3 nucleotide sequence: TGTGCCAGCAGCTTGACGGGCCCTCTAATCAATGAGCAGTTCTTC.